This TCR beta chain was recorded in a study of PD-1 blockade in classical Hodgkin lymphoma. Here immunoSEQ multiplex PCR was the method, and the copy in TCRdb shows in-frame clones only, minus some. This sample has 20,000 to 25,000 clones, with approximately 94% found just once. This sample's time point: newly diagnosed, previously untreated cHL patient sample. Comparison samples consisted of PBMCs from newly diagnosed, untreated classical Hodgkin lymphoma. Trimming shortened V by 1 base and J by 2 bases, and 11 bases separated the two germline ends. CDR3 size: 15 residues. CDR1 is SGHVS and CDR2 is FQNEAQ in the germline V gene. Points on this clone: The antigen is not known.

Study-wide points: Reported baseline diversity: healthy donors highest, relapsed/refractory patients lowest. With respect to the repertoire differences, their causes, possibly disease activity or prior therapy, remain undefined.

The V call is TRBV7-8, the J call TRBJ2-5; possible D gene TRBD2, 6 bases. The source of this sequence is a human donor with classical Hodgkin lymphoma. The specimen sequenced was peripheral blood mononuclear cells (PBMCs). The DNA of the CDR3 is TGTGCCAGCAGCTTAGGGGGACTGAATCAAGAGACCCAGTACTTC. The encoded protein is CASSLGGLNQETQYF.